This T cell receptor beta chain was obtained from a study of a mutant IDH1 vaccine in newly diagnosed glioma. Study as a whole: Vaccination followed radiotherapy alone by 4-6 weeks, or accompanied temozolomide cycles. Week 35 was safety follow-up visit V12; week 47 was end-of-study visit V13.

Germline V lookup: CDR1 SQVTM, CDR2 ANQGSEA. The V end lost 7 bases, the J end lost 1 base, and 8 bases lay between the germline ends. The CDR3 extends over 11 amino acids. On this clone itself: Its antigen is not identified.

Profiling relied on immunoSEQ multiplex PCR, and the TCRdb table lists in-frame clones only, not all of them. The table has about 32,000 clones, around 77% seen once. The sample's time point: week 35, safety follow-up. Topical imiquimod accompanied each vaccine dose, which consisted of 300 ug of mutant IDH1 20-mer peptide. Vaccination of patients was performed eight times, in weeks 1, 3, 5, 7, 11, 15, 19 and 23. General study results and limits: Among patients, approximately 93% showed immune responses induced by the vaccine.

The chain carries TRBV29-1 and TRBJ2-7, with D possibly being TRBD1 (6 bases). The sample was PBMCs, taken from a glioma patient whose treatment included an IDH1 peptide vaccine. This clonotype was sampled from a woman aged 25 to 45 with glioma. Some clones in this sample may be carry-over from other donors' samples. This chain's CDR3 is CSGTESYEQYF. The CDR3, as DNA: TGCAGCGGGACAGAATCCTACGAGCAGTACTTC.